This record covers a single T cell receptor beta chain. The data were obtained in a study of long-term antiretroviral therapy in people with HIV. Looking at the study overall: Of all samples, the earliest predate the 2015 immediate-ART recommendation by about a decade.

Runs used v3.0 of the immunoSEQ assay and were done at survey level. Using immunoSEQ multiplex PCR, the repertoire was profiled, and TCRdb retains in-frame clones only, with some absent. The sample yields about 30,000 clones, 90% seen once. From germline, CDR1 is KGHSH and CDR2 LQKENI. The CDR3 has 14 residues. V was cut by 6 bases and J by 4 bases, with 15 bases left in between. Material: unsorted PBMCs, obtained 5.2 years after starting antiretroviral therapy. The origin of this receptor is a woman in her thirties or forties with HIV. The chain links TRBV18 to TRBJ2-5, with D uncertain. The CDR3 DNA sequence: TGTGCCAGCTCCGAAAGGCAGCGCTCAGAGACCCAGTACTTC. Encoded protein: CASSERQRSETQYF.